Following are 7 T cell receptor beta chains from one sample sequenced in a study of persistence of HIV-infected CD4 T cells. The immunoSEQ assay was version 4, run in survey mode. Assay: immunoSEQ multiplex PCR; the TCRdb copy retains only in-frame clones and omits some. The sample holds under 60,000 clones; under 85% are singletons and the top ten take around 3%. Cells were stimulated with CMV-infected fibroblast lysates at about 9.4 ug/mL. Memory cells lacking CD40L and CD69 with high CD45RO were sorted. These receptors' antigens are unknown. The sequences come from CD4+ T cells sorted from PBMCs after roughly 19-hour stimulation, collected from a patient who received antiretroviral therapy. Every receptor here comes from an adult man with HIV who was CMV-seropositive.

This chain links TRBV6-4 with TRBJ2-3; a weak D match, TRBD2 (6 bases). Trimming removed 2 bases at V and 9 bases at J, with 9 bases between. CDR1 and CDR2 (germline): MRHNA, SNTAGT. The CDR3 sequence is 12 residues long. CDR3 nucleotides: TGTGCCAGCAGTGACAATGGGGGGACGCAGTATTTT. This gives the protein CASSDNGGTQYF.

The chain uses TRBV19 and TRBJ1-3, with D perhaps matching TRBD1 (5 bases). The length of the CDR3 is 16 residues. Trimming left V 4 bases short and J 0 bases short, with 13 bases between. Germline V gene lookup returns CDR1 LNHDA and CDR2 SQIVND (reference sequence). The CDR3 loop reads CASSREDKFSGNTIYF. The CDR3 bases are TGTGCCAGTAGTAGGGAGGACAAGTTCTCTGGAAACACCATATATTTT.

The chain links TRBV6-5 to TRBJ2-5; tentatively, D is TRBD1 (5 bases). Trimming took 2 bases from V and 7 from J, leaving 17 bases between them. In germline, CDR1 is MNHEY, CDR2 SVGAGI. The CDR3 covers 15 residues. This CDR3 is CASSYGQGRPGTQYF. CDR3 in DNA: TGTGCCAGCAGTTACGGTCAGGGTAGACCGGGGACCCAGTACTTC.

The V gene is TRBV15, the J gene TRBJ1-4; 8 nucleotides line up with TRBD1. V lost 11 bases, J lost 7 bases, and 6 bases stayed unmatched. From germline, CDR1 is LNHNV and CDR2 YYDKDF (reference sequence). The CDR3 is made up of 12 amino acids. CDR3: CAATGEGEKLFF. As DNA, the CDR3 is TGTGCCGCGACAGGGGAGGGTGAAAAACTGTTTTTT. Filled out from reference TRBV15 and TRBJ1-4, the complete variable domain reads DAMVIQNPRYQVTQFGKPVTLSCSQTLNHNVMYWYQQKSSQAPKLLFHYYDKDFNNEADTPDNFQSRRPNTSFCFLDIRSPGLGDTAMYLCAATGEGEKLFFGSGTQLSVL.

The chain carries TRBV5-5 and TRBJ1-1, with 9 bases matching TRBD1. The CDR3 sequence is 14 residues long. Germline V CDR1 and CDR2: SGHKS, YYEKEE (reference sequence). Trimming took 6 bases from V and 0 from J; bases not matched to a gene: 3. The CDR3 DNA is TGTGCCAGCACCGGACAGGGGCTGAACACTGAAGCTTTCTTT. Its protein is CASTGQGLNTEAFF.

The rearrangement joins TRBV30 to TRBJ2-1; D is undetermined. This CDR3 has 13 amino acids. V was shortened by 1 base and J by 1 base, with 5 bases between the two germline ends. Germline V gene lookup returns CDR1 GTSNPN and CDR2 SVGIG (reference sequence). The DNA of the CDR3 is TGTGCCTGGAGTGGAATTTCCTACAATGAGCAGTTCTTC. It encodes CAWSGISYNEQFF.

This chain joins TRBV7-9 and TRBJ1-1; 8 positions agree with TRBD1. The germline V gene has CDR1 SEHNR and CDR2 FQNEAQ (reference sequence). The CDR3 is 15 residues long. V trimming: 5 bases; J trimming: 1 base; junction bases outside the gene matches: 6. The CDR3 nucleotides read TGTGCCAGCAGCACCGGACAGGGTTGGAACACTGAAGCTTTCTTT. This codes for CASSTGQGWNTEAFF.